Presented here are 22 T cell receptor beta chains from one specimen sequenced in a study of T cells in Graves' hyperthyroidism and ophthalmopathy. What was amplified from RNA transcripts were TCR beta CDR3 regions. The TCR CDR3 was amplified in a first-round RT-PCR using the HTBI primer set. A single record per CDR3 protein comes from TCRdb applying MiXCR to the multiplex PCR reads. The sample carries roughly 330,000 distinct CDR3 sequences, around a sixth recorded once. Specimen: blood. These receptors all stem from a man aged 25 to 40 with Graves' hyperthyroidism.

V gene TRBV30 combines with J gene TRBJ2-5; unclear D gene. This CDR3 has 12 amino acids. CDR1 GTSNPN and CDR2 SVGIG come from the germline V gene (reference sequence). V was pared by 2 bases and J by 2 bases, with 6 bases between. The CDR3: CAWSRFQETQYF. CDR3 DNA: TGTGCCTGGAGTAGGTTTCAAGAGACCCAGTACTTC.

This clonotype appeared a few times. The chain joins TRBV27 to TRBJ2-2; TRBD1 might be the D (5 bases). CDR1 MNHEY and CDR2 SMNVEV come from the germline V gene (reference sequence). V was trimmed by 5 bases and J by 0 bases, leaving 13 bases between them. This CDR3 is 16 amino acids long. CDR3 sequence reads: CASSPRGSPNTGELFF. The CDR3 nucleotides read TGTGCCAGCAGTCCAAGGGGATCCCCGAACACCGGGGAGCTGTTTTTT.

This sequence joins TRBV3-1 and TRBJ2-1; D unclear. V was pared by 5 bases and J by 0 bases, with 8 bases between. Germline CDR1 reads LGHDT; CDR2 reads YNNKEL (reference sequence). The CDR3 runs to 14 residues. In nucleotides, the CDR3 is TGTGCCAGCAGCGGGTCCCACTCCTACAATGAGCAGTTCTTC. It is translated as CASSGSHSYNEQFF.

Concerning this clonotype: A much more abundant neighbour one base away suggests this may be a read error. This chain connects TRBV20-1 to TRBJ2-1; 10 bases are a match to TRBD2. The CDR3 runs 18 residues. Germline-derived CDR1 and CDR2 are DFQATT and SNEGSKA (reference sequence). The CDR3 DNA is TGCAGTGCTGACACGCTAGCGGGAGAAGATGGCTCCTACAATGATCAGTTCTTC. Translated: CSADTLAGEDGSYNDQFF.

V usage is TRBV7-9 and J usage is TRBJ1-4; no clear D. V was trimmed by 5 bases and J by 0 bases, leaving 13 bases between them. The CDR3 runs 16 residues. CDR1 and CDR2 (germline): SEHNR, FQNEAQ (reference sequence). CDR3 coding DNA: TGTGCCAGCAGCCGCGGGCCGAGGACAACTAATGAAAAACTGTTTTTT. It codes for CASSRGPRTTNEKLFF.

For this clonotype: Possible read error: a much larger clone is one base away. This chain links TRBV12-3 or TRBV12-4 with TRBJ2-3; D remains unclear. The CDR3 has 12 residues. The chain's CDR3 is CASSLTVDAQYF. Here the CDR3 DNA reads TGTGCCAGCAGTTTAACGGTAGATGCGCAGTATTTT.

This clonotype was detected ten times or more. The chain has TRBV19 and TRBJ1-3, with D uncertain. Germline CDR1 reads LNHDA; CDR2 reads SQIVND (reference sequence). The CDR3 covers 15 residues. V lost 6 bases and J 0 bases, leaving 12 bases between the germline ends. The CDR3 DNA reads as TGTGCCAGTAGCTACGGATCCGGCTCTGGAAACACCATATATTTT. Its translation is CASSYGSGSGNTIYF.

The rearrangement links TRBV20-1 to TRBJ2-1, with 13 positions matching TRBD2. The J segment lost 4 bases and the V segment lost 3 bases, leaving 3 bases of the junction unmatched. Germline V gene lookup returns CDR1 DFQATT and CDR2 SNEGSKA (reference sequence). The CDR3 loop spans 15 amino acids. CDR3 bases: TGCAGTGCTAGGAGGACTAGCGGGGGTTACAATGAGCAGTTCTTC. Its protein product is CSARRTSGGYNEQFF.

This clonotype has a count of ten or more. V usage is TRBV5-1 and J usage is TRBJ2-3; the match to TRBD2 covers 7 bases. This CDR3 spans 14 amino acids. Trimming took 1 base from V and 4 from J; bases not matched to a gene: 3. Germline lookup yields CDR1 SGHRS and CDR2 YFSETQ. DNA of the CDR3: TGCGCCAGCAGCTTGAGTAGCGGGCCAGATACGCAGTATTTT. Translated, it gives CASSLSSGPDTQYF. The variable domain in full, with the rest retrieved from reference TRBV5-1 and TRBJ2-3, is KAGVTQTPRYLIKTRGQQVTLSCSPISGHRSVSWYQQTPGQGLQFLFEYFSETQRNKGNFPGRFSGRQFSNSRSEMNVSTLELGDSALYLCASSLSSGPDTQYFGPGTRLTVL.

The chain joins TRBV19 to TRBJ2-3, with TRBD2 matching over 8 bases. Germline V CDR1 and CDR2: LNHDA, SQIVND (reference sequence). The CDR3 has 15 amino acids. V shed 6 bases, J shed 0 bases, and the junction held 5 bases outside the gene matches. The CDR3 DNA reads TGTGCCAGTAGAAAACTAGCGGTTAGCACAGATACGCAGTATTTT. Amino acid sequence: CASRKLAVSTDTQYF.

The chain uses TRBV24-1 and TRBJ2-1; D is possibly TRBD2 (5 bases). Trimming shortened V by 1 base and J by 5 bases, and 8 bases separated the two germline ends. CDR1 is KGHDR, CDR2 SFDVKD, per germline. The CDR3 sequence is 14 residues long. In DNA form, the CDR3 reads TGTGCCACCAGTGATTTTGTGAGGGACAATGAGCAGTTCTTC. Encoded protein: CATSDFVRDNEQFF.

This clonotype showed up many times. The chain combines TRBV7-2 with TRBJ2-3; TRBD2 matches at 11 bases. Per the germline V gene, CDR1 is SGHTA and CDR2 is FQGNSA. The J segment lost 7 bases and the V segment lost 6 bases, leaving 12 bases of the junction unmatched. CDR3 size: 16 residues. The CDR3 reads CASSPTPLAGGHTQYF. The CDR3 DNA sequence: TGTGCCAGCAGTCCGACCCCTCTAGCGGGAGGACATACGCAGTATTTT.

This clonotype showed up many times. The chain links TRBV28 to TRBJ1-5, with D maybe TRBD1 (5 bases). CDR1 and CDR2 (germline): MDHEN, SYDVKM. V was cut by 4 bases and J by 5 bases, with 9 bases left in between. This CDR3 has 13 residues. The CDR3 DNA follows: TGTGCCAGCAGTTCCCGAGGGGATCAGCCCCAGCATTTT. Translating it yields CASSSRGDQPQHF.

This clonotype has a count of ten or more. V usage is TRBV5-5 and J usage is TRBJ2-7, with D perhaps being TRBD1 or TRBD2 (5 bases each). Deletions cut 3 bases from V and 3 bases from J, with 13 bases between. The CDR3 contains 14 residues. The germline CDR1 and CDR2 sequences are SGHKS and YYEKEE (reference sequence). The CDR3 region is CASSSGTPIYEQYF. The CDR3 DNA follows: TGTGCCAGCAGCTCCGGGACCCCGATCTACGAGCAGTACTTC.

This clonotype was counted between two and nine times. The J gene is TRBJ1-2, the V gene TRBV27; possibly TRBD1 for D (5 bases). The CDR3 is 16 amino acids. V gave up 1 base and J gave up 1 base, with 13 bases separating them. Germline V CDR1 and CDR2: MNHEY, SMNVEV (reference sequence). The CDR3 here is CASSLFTDSSNYGYTF. The DNA for the CDR3 is TGTGCCAGCAGTTTATTTACTGACAGCAGTAACTATGGCTACACCTTC.

This clonotype was observed a few times. This chain uses TRBV27 with TRBJ2-7; D may match TRBD1 or TRBD2 (5 bases each). The ends were cut back, 6 bases at V and 5 bases at J, with 29 bases in the middle. The CDR3 has 18 amino acids. CDR1 is MNHEY, CDR2 SMNVEV, per germline (reference sequence). CDR3 nucleotide sequence: TGTGCCAGCAGATTGTCCGCAACCGGGACGGGGCTCAAGAACGAGCAGTACTTC. Translated: CASRLSATGTGLKNEQYF.

This clonotype was counted a few times. This CDR3 is CSVEDLHSYEQYF. The DNA for the CDR3 is TGCAGCGTTGAAGATCTCCACTCCTACGAGCAGTACTTC. The chain couples TRBV29-1 to TRBJ2-7; D is unclear. Germline assignment: CDR1 SQVTM and CDR2 ANQGSEA. The V and J ends lost 0 bases and 0 bases respectively, with 6 bases between them. The CDR3 extends over 13 amino acids.

This clonotype was counted ten times or more. This rearrangement joins TRBV5-1 to TRBJ2-7; D gene ambiguous. Germline CDR1 reads SGHRS; CDR2 reads YFSETQ. This CDR3 contains 13 residues. The germline V and J ends were trimmed by 2 bases and 3 bases, with 9 bases remaining between them. The DNA for the CDR3 is TGCGCCAGCAGCTTCGGAAGGAACTACGAGCAGTACTTC. Translating it yields CASSFGRNYEQYF.

The rearrangement links TRBV10-3 to TRBJ1-5; D is unclear. The germline V and J ends were trimmed by 4 bases and 8 bases, with 12 bases remaining between them. The V gene's germline CDR1 is ENHRY and CDR2 SYGVKD. This CDR3 contains 13 residues. The CDR3 spells CAISVGRDEPQHF. The CDR3 DNA sequence: TGTGCCATCAGTGTGGGCCGGGATGAGCCCCAGCATTTT.

This clonotype was seen a single time. This may be a read error, as it is one base from a much larger clone. The chain is built from TRBV4-1 and TRBJ2-5; either TRBD1 or TRBD2 may supply D (5 bases each). From germline, CDR1 is MGHRA and CDR2 YSYEKL. This CDR3 has 13 residues. CDR3 region: CTSSQEWGETQYF. The CDR3 coding sequence is TGCACCAGCAGCCAAGAATGGGGGGAGACCCAGTACTTC.

The sample holds a few counts of this clonotype. This chain links TRBV6-1 with TRBJ2-1; D call uncertain. With 6 bases removed from V and 6 bases from J, the gap between germline ends came to 6 bases. Germline lookup yields CDR1 MNHNS and CDR2 SASEGT. This CDR3 region has 11 residues. The CDR3 nucleotides are TGTGCCAGCAGGATTAGCAATGAGCAGTTCTTC. Amino acid sequence: CASRISNEQFF.

This clonotype turned up a few times. V and J are TRBV5-1 and TRBJ2-2; D not resolved. The germline V and J ends were trimmed by 4 bases and 5 bases, with 12 bases remaining between them. Germline-derived CDR1 and CDR2 are SGHRS and YFSETQ. The CDR3 consists of 14 residues. CDR3 nucleotides: TGCGCCAGCAGCACCTCTGGCCGGACCGGGGAGCTGTTTTTT. It translates to CASSTSGRTGELFF.